This record looks at one TCR beta chain sequence and its context. The data stem from a study of T cells after yellow fever vaccination. The CDR3 has 14 residues. Germline assignment: CDR1 SGHTA and CDR2 FQGNSA. V lost 2 bases, J lost 6 bases, and 13 bases lay in between. A single record per CDR3 protein comes from TCRdb applying MiXCR to the 5' RACE reads. The table lists approximately 260,000 distinct CDR3 sequences, under 15% of them singletons, with roughly 0.5% in the top ten. J is TRBJ2-5 and V is TRBV7-2, with D maybe TRBD1 (6 bases). The TCR comes from a man under 40 who received the YFV17D yellow fever vaccine. Sequencing used CD4+ T cells sorted from PBMCs, obtained 45 days after the yellow fever booster vaccination. The CDR3 sequence: CASSLSTGPKTQYF. The CDR3 DNA reads as TGTGCCAGCAGCTTATCGACAGGTCCCAAGACCCAGTACTTC.